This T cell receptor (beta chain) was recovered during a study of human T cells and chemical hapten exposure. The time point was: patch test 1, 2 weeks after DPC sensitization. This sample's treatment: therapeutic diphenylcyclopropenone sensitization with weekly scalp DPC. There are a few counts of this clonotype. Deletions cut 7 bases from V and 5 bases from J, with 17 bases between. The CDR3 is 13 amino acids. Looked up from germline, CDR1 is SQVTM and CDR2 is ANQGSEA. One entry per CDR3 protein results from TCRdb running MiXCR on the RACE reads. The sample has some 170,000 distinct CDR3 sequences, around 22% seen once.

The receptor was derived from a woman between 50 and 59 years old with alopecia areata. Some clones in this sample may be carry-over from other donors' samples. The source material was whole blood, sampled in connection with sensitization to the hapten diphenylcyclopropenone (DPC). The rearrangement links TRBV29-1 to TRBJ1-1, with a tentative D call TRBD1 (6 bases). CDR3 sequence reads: CSGGQALGTEAFF. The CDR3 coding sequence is TGCAGCGGGGGACAAGCCCTTGGGACTGAAGCTTTCTTT.